What follows describes a single TCR beta chain. This clonotype occurred a few times. Its antigen is unknown. The input lacks base qualities; no much larger clone sits a single base away. The data were obtained in a study of T-cell memory formation after mild COVID-19 (dated by TCRdb to the early 2020s). About the investigation overall: Most TCR sequence clusters were specific to one of the two donors. Two young, previously healthy adult volunteers made up the cohort, one male and one female. Longitudinal TCRalpha and TCRbeta repertoire sequencing tracked T-cell clones expanding and contracting after mild COVID-19 in a couple of donors. Beyond this particular receptor, the publication reports: Contracting CD4+ clones were found mainly in CM and EM memory subsets, while CD8+ clones were enriched in EMRA. Clones contracting from day 15 to 85 had balanced CD4/CD8 phenotypes, while a second wave expanding from day 15 to 37 was biased towards CD4+. Some responding clones were found in pre-infection memory, which suggests that pre-existing cross-reactive memory T cells took part in the SARS-CoV-2 response. SARS-CoV-2 specificity was not confirmed for the second-wave clones peaking on day 37. Only two mild cases were covered in the study, and larger cohorts including severe cases with pre-infection samples were considered necessary.

The CDR3 measures 12 amino acids from cysteine to phenylalanine. Only the CDR3 DNA is retained, 36 bases long and in frame from the first base. A distance of 9 bases separates the germline ends of V and J, which lose 7 bases and 6 bases respectively. CDR1 and CDR2, per the germline V gene, are MNHEY and SVGEGT. The instrument was an Illumina NovaSeq 6000. TCRalpha and TCRbeta cDNA libraries were constructed by 5'RACE with constant-segment primers, with sample barcodes and unique molecular identifiers being introduced. Trizol reagent was used to extract RNA from every sample. Amplification of the libraries took two PCR steps, and the second step added a second sample barcode plus Illumina TruSeq adapters. Sequencing of the libraries was done on an Illumina NovaSeq, producing 2 x 150 bp paired-end reads. Under the source paper's analysis protocol: The reads were demultiplexed and collapsed into UMI-guided consensus sequences using migec v1.2.7. Using mixcr v2.1.11, the UMI consensuses were aligned to TRA and TRB V and J templates and assembled into clonotypes. A clonotype was counted as expanded or contracted only when both edgeR and NoisET called the clonotype significant, with the noise models trained on biological replicates. For edgeR calls, the thresholds were a false discovery rate-adjusted p below 0.01 and a log2 fold-change of 1. As an exploratory analysis of dynamics, max-normalized trajectories of the 1000 most abundant clonotypes were examined with PCA combined with hierarchical clustering. Each responding clone was given a CD4 or CD8 phenotype based on the CD4+ and CD8+ repertoires, which had been sequenced separately. TCRdb reanalyzed the raw reads on its own, using fastp at Q25 for trimming and MiXCR for clone calling, and kept in-frame beta chains. Every entry covers one CDR3 protein and lists the most common genes and DNA from its rows. Clone size and V and J calls follow TCRdb, not the original study. This sample has some 68,000 distinct CDR3 sequences in its table, and around 17% of those were observed once. Roughly a third of the sample comes from the top ten.

PBMCs were isolated by Ficoll-Paque density gradient centrifugation. Recombination connected TRBV6-2 or TRBV6-3 to TRBJ2-2; TRBD2 is a weak D gene call, 5 bases matching. The source is an adult woman who had mild COVID-19 (a few samples of this study predate the infection). The sample titles of this study are shuffled in the database, so cell type and time point are left out; the donor was told from shared clones. Sample: PBMCs or a T cell subset sorted from them (not recorded which). The DNA sequence is given as TGTGCCAGCATGAGGAGGTCCGGGGAGCTGTTTTTT. Translated, this is CASMRRSGELFF.